This T cell receptor beta chain is drawn from a study of blood T cell repertoires in COVID-19. This CDR3 has 15 residues. CDR1 is SGHVS, CDR2 FNYEAQ, per germline. V was pared by 5 bases and J by 6 bases, with 6 bases of the junction left unmatched. The sample holds a few counts of this clone. Generated by immunoSEQ multiplex PCR, the TCRdb table keeps only in-frame clones and is missing some. The table shows 40,000 to 50,000 clones, with approximately 91% occurring only once. The V gene is TRBV7-6, the J gene TRBJ1-6, with 8 bases that match TRBD1. Sequenced sample: peripheral blood. This TCR was recovered from a human donor in a cohort sampled during active COVID-19. CDR3 amino acids: CASSKDREGNSPLHF. In DNA form, the CDR3 reads TGTGCCAGCAGCAAGGACAGGGAAGGTAATTCACCCCTCCACTTT.